This T cell receptor (beta chain) was sequenced for a study of radiation and T cells in renal cell carcinoma. Findings and caveats of the study: From baseline, blood top tumor clonotypes peaked at 2 weeks post-radiation.

This clone was seen just once. Its specificity is not known. Repertoires were generated with immunoSEQ multiplex PCR, while TCRdb's copy carries only in-frame clones and drops some. This sample has 120,000 to 150,000 clones; 86% occur once, and the top ten carry less than 20%. As for time point: blood 4 weeks post-SBRT, at nephrectomy. Specified treatment: 15 Gy SBRT to primary tumor, nephrectomy 4 weeks later. In germline, CDR1 is SNHLY, CDR2 FYNNEI. The CDR3 length is 15 residues. V shed 4 bases and J shed 6 bases, with 17 bases lying between them. The sample here was blood, taken from a patient whose treatment included radiotherapy and nephrectomy. This sequence was found in a woman aged 50 to 60 with renal cell carcinoma. The chain combines TRBV2 with TRBJ2-3; possibly TRBD1 for D (6 bases). CDR3 amino acids: CASSGGYSDSDTQYF. For the CDR3, the DNA is TGTGCCAGCAGTGGAGGGTACTCGGACAGCGATACGCAGTATTTT.